This TCR beta chain is from a study of cytomegalovirus exposure and HLA in healthy donors. Germline-derived CDR1 and CDR2 are MRHNA and SNTAGT. The CDR3 is 14 amino acids. Trimming removed 6 bases from V and 5 bases from J, with 17 bases in between. Worth noting for this clone: Antigen specificity is unknown.

Separate from the approximately 720-subject first cohort, the roughly 120-subject validation cohort was the one that the donors belonged to. TCRdb keeps only in-frame clones here, not all; method: immunoSEQ multiplex PCR. In the table there are some 200,000 clones, about 89% of which are singletons. Study results and caveats: The study designated fewer than 200 TCR beta chains cytomegalovirus-associated. Cytomegalovirus status, reportedly, was diagnosed with high specificity and sensitivity by the classifier.

The receptor was derived from a young man in good health and CMV-seropositive. The rearrangement links TRBV6-4 to TRBJ2-7; no clear D gene. The sequencing input was PBMCs. This CDR3 reads CASRIGRSYDEQYF. Here the CDR3 DNA reads TGTGCCAGCAGAATCGGGCGGTCGTACGACGAGCAGTACTTC.